Detailed here is one T cell receptor beta chain. No antigen is known for it. The data are from a study of vaccination and CD4 T cells after COVID-19. Treatment indicated: roughly 10-day PBMC culture with coronavirus spike peptide pools or control peptides (ViraFEST assay). Sequencing of the DNA from cultured CD4+ T cells was carried out with the Oncomine TCR Beta short-read assay. TCRdb reprocessed the PCR reads via MiXCR and lists one record per CDR3 protein. This table has approximately 16,000 distinct CDR3 sequences, about 38% appearing once. The TCR was taken from a human donor who had recovered from COVID-19. Source material: CD4+ T cells from blood, cultured in vitro.

The CDR3 coding sequence is TGCAGCGTTGACCCGGGACAGATAATGAACACTGAAGCTTTCTTT. It specifies CSVDPGQIMNTEAFF. This sequence joins TRBV29-1 and TRBJ1-1; 7 bases match TRBD1. V lost 3 bases, J lost 0 bases, and 7 bases stayed unmatched. The CDR3 runs to 15 residues. The V gene's germline CDR1 is SQVTM and CDR2 ANQGSEA.